The entry below describes one T cell receptor (beta chain). This clone was detected only once. Its cognate antigen has yet to be identified. There are no base qualities to consult, and no much larger clone falls within one base. The data are from a study of radiotherapy plus CTLA-4 blockade in lung cancer (dated by TCRdb to 2017 to 2018). For context, the study as a whole: Objective responses occurred in approximately 19% of enrolled patients, and over 30% achieved disease control. Overall study outcomes, separate from this receptor: The strongest predictors of response were reported to be early dynamic shifts in blood T cell clones along with a rise in serum interferon-beta following radiation. After treatment with radiotherapy and ipilimumab, TCR clones that originated in tumors expanded in peripheral blood.

Spanning cysteine to phenylalanine, the CDR3 consists of 13 amino acids. The only DNA kept is the CDR3, 39 bases in frame from the first base. The germline V gene (reference sequence) provides CDR1 GTSNPN and CDR2 SVGIG. V and J lose 2 bases and 6 bases, and a span of 10 bases separates them. The study tested focal radiation therapy combined with CTLA-4 blockade (ipilimumab) in patients with chemo-refractory metastatic non-small-cell lung cancer. The library was built by means of the immunoSEQ multiplex PCR assay. TCRdb obtained this table from immuneACCESS and retained in-frame rearrangements with V and J assigned. These tables miss some clones; where compared with another copy, unresolved V genes account for less than half of the shortfall, and the remainder is unexplained. The sample table holds around 99,000 clones, of which almost 90% were seen once. Of the sample, more than 4.5% is held by the ten largest clones.

The clonotype was recovered from a human donor with non-small cell lung cancer that progressed on radiotherapy plus ipilimumab. The V and J genes are TRBV30 and TRBJ2-2, and possibly TRBD2, on 6 matching bases. The sequencing used peripheral blood, collected from a patient treated with radiotherapy plus ipilimumab. In nucleotides, the sequence is TGTGCCTGGAGTCTCGGGGGTCCCGGGGAGCTGTTTTTT. This codes for CAWSLGGPGELFF.